Detailed here is one T cell receptor beta chain. This sample stems from a study of T cells in Graves' hyperthyroidism and ophthalmopathy. Study overall: Upon initial diagnosis and before any treatment, peripheral blood was collected.

TCR beta CDR3 regions were amplified from RNA. With the HTBI primer set, the TCR CDR3 went through a first round of RT-PCR. From the multiplex PCR reads, TCRdb called clonotypes with MiXCR, one entry per CDR3 protein. The sample lists 700,000 or so distinct CDR3 sequences; over 15% were seen once. This CDR3 contains 13 residues. Trimming at V came to 3 bases and at J to 6 bases, leaving 3 bases not matched to a gene. The V gene's germline CDR1 is SGHTS and CDR2 YDEGEE. The clonotype was recovered from a man aged 18 to 30 with Graves' hyperthyroidism. Sequences were obtained from blood. The chain combines TRBV5-8 with TRBJ1-1; 9 nucleotides match TRBD1. Written as DNA, the CDR3 is TGTGCCAGCAGCTCGACAGGGGGACCTGAAGCTTTCTTT. It yields the protein CASSSTGGPEAFF.